This T cell receptor (beta chain) is from a study of vaccination and CD4 T cells after COVID-19. Oncomine TCR Beta short-read sequencing was applied to DNA from cultured CD4+ T cells. Each CDR3 protein is one row after TCRdb ran MiXCR on the PCR reads. Of around 8,100 distinct CDR3 sequences listed, more than 60% are singletons. As to treatment: roughly 10-day PBMC culture with coronavirus spike peptide pools or control peptides (ViraFEST assay). With regard to this clonotype: Its cognate antigen is unknown.

The ends lost 6 bases at V and 5 bases at J; junction bases unmatched: 11. The germline gives CDR1 DFQATT, CDR2 SNEGSKA (reference sequence). This CDR3 has 14 residues. This sequence originates from a human donor with COVID-19. The V call is TRBV20-1, the J call TRBJ2-5, with 8 bases that match TRBD1. The source was cultured CD4+ T cells from blood, collected after SARS-CoV-2 vaccination. The CDR3 DNA reads TGCAGTGCAGAACGGACAGGGTCATTGGAGACCCAGTACTTC. Translation: CSAERTGSLETQYF.